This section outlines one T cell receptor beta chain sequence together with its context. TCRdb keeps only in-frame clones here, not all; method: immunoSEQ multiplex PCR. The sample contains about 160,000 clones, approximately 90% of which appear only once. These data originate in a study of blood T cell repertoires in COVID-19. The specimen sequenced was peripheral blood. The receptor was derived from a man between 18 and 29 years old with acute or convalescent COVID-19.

The CDR3, as DNA: TGTGCCACCAGCAGAGATTTTACAGGCCTCTCTGGAAACACCATATATTTT. Translating gives CATSRDFTGLSGNTIYF. The gene calls are TRBV15 and TRBJ1-3; TRBD1 is a possible D gene (5 bases). The CDR3 runs 17 residues. V lost 0 bases and J lost 0, with 12 bases in between. Per germline, CDR1 LNHNV and CDR2 YYDKDF (reference sequence).